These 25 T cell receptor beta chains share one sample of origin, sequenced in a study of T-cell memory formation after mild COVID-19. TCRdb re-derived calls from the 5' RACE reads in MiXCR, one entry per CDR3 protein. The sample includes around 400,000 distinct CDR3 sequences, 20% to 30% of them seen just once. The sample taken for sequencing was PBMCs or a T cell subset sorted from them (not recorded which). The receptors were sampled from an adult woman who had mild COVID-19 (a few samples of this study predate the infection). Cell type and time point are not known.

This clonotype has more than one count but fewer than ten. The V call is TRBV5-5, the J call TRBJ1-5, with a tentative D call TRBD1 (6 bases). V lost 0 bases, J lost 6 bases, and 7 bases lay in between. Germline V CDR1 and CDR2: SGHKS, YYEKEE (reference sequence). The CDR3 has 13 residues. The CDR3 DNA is TGTGCCAGCAGCTTGGACAGGGTTCAGCCCCAGCATTTT. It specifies CASSLDRVQPQHF.

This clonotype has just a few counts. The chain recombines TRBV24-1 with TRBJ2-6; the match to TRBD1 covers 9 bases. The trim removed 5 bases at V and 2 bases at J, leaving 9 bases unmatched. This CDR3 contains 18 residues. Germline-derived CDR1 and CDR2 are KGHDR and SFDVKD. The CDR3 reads CATSASDRGPPGANVLTF. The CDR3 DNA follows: TGTGCCACCAGTGCCTCGGACAGGGGACCTCCTGGGGCCAACGTCCTGACTTTC.

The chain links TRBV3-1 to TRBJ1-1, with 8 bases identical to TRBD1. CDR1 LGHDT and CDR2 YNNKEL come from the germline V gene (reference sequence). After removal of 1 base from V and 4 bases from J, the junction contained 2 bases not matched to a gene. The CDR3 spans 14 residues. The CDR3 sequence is CASSQGTGITEAFF. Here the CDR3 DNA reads TGTGCCAGCAGCCAAGGGACAGGGATCACTGAAGCTTTCTTT. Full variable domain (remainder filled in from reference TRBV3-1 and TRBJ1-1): DTAVSQTPKYLVTQMGNDKSIKCEQNLGHDTMYWYKQDSKKFLKIMFSYNNKELIINETVPNRFSPKSPDKAHLNLHINSLELGDSAVYFCASSQGTGITEAFFGQGTRLTVV.

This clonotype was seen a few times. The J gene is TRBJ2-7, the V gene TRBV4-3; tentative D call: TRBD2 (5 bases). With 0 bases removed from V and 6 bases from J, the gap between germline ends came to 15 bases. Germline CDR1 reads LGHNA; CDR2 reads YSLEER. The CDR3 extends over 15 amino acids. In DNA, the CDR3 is TGCGCCAGCAGCCAAGAAGGATACGGACGGGGCGAGCAGTACTTC. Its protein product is CASSQEGYGRGEQYF.

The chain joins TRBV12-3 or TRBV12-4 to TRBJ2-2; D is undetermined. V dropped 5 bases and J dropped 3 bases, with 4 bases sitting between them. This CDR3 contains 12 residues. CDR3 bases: TGTGCCAGCAGTGAGTACACCGGGGAGCTGTTTTTT. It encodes CASSEYTGELFF.

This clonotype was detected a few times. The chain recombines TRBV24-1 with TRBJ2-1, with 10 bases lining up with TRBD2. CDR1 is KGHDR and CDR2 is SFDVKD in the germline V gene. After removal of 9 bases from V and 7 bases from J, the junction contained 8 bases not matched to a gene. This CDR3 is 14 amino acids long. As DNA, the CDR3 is TGTGCCACCGGTACTAGCGGGGTGATGAATGAGCAGTTCTTC. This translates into CATGTSGVMNEQFF.

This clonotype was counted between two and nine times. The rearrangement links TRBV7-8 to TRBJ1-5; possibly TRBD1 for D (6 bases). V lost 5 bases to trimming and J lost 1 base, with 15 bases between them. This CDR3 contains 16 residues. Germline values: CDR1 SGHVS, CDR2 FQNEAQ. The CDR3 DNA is TGTGCCAGCAGCCGGGACCGACAGGCAAGCAATCAGCCCCAGCATTTT. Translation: CASSRDRQASNQPQHF. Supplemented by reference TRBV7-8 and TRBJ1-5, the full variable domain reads GAGVSQSPRYKVAKRGQDVALRCDPISGHVSLFWYQQALGQGPEFLTYFQNEAQLDKSGLPSDRFFAERPEGSVSTLKIQRTQQEDSAVYLCASSRDRQASNQPQHFGDGTRLSIL.

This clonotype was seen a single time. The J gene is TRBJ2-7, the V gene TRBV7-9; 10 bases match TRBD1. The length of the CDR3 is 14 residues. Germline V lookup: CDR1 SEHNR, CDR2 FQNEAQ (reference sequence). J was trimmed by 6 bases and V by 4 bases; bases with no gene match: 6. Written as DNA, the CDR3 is TGTGCCAGCAGCTCGGGACAGGGGTTCTCCGAGCAGTACTTC. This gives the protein CASSSGQGFSEQYF.

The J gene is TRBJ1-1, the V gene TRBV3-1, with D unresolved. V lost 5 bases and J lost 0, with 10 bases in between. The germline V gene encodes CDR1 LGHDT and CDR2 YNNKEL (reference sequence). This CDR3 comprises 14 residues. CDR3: CASSIRPVNTEAFF. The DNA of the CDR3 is TGTGCCAGCAGCATTCGACCGGTGAACACTGAAGCTTTCTTT.

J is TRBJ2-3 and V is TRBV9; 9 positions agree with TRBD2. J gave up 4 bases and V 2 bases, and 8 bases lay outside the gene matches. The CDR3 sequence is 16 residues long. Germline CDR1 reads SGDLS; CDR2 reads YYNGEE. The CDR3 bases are TGTGCCAGCAGCGTCTCAGGGAGCGGGGGGTCAGATACGCAGTATTTT. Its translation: CASSVSGSGGSDTQYF.

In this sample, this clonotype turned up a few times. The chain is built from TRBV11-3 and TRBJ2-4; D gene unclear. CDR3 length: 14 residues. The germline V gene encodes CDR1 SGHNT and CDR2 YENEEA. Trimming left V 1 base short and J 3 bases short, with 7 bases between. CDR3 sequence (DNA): TGTGCCAGCAGCTTAGCTGATTACAAAAACATTCAGTACTTC. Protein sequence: CASSLADYKNIQYF.

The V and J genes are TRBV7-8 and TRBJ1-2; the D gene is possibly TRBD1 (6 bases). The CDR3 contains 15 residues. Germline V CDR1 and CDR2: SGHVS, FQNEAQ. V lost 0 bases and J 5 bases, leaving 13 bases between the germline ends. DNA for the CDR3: TGTGCCAGCAGCTTAGCGAGGACAGCAAAATATGGCTACACCTTC. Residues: CASSLARTAKYGYTF.

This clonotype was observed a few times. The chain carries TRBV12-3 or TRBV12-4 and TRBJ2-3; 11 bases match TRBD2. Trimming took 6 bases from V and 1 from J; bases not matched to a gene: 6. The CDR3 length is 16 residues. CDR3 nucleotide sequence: TGTGCCAGCAGGTCTAGCGGGGGGCCCGGCACAGATACGCAGTATTTT. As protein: CASRSSGGPGTDTQYF.

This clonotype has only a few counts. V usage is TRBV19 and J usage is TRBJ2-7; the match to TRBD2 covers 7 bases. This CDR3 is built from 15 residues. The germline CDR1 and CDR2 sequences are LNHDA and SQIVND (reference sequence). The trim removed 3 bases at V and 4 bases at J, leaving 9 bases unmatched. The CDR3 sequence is CASSITAGPEYEQYF. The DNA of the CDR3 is TGTGCCAGTAGTATCACAGCGGGGCCGGAGTACGAGCAGTACTTC. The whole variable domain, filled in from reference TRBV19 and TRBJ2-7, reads DGGITQSPKYLFRKEGQNVTLSCEQNLNHDAMYWYRQDPGQGLRLIYYSQIVNDFQKGDIAEGYSVSREKKESFPLTVTSAQKNPTAFYLCASSITAGPEYEQYFGPGTRLTVT.

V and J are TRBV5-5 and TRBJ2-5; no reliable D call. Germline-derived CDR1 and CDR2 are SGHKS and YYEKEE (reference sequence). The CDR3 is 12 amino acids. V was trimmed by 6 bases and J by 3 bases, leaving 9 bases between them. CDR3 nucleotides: TGTGCCAGCAAAGTTGGCGAAGAGACCCAGTACTTC. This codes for CASKVGEETQYF.

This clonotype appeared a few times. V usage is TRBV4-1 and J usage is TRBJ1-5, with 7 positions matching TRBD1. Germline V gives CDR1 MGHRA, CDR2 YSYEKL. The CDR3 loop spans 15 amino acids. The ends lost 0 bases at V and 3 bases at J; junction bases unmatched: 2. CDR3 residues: CASSQDRGHNQPQHF. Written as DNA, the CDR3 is TGCGCCAGCAGCCAAGATAGGGGGCACAATCAGCCCCAGCATTTT.

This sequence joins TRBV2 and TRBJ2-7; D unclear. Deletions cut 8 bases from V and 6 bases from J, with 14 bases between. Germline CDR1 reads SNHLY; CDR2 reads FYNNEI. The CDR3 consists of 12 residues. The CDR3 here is CASGLNPLEQYF. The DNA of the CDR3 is TGTGCCAGCGGGCTAAACCCCCTCGAGCAGTACTTC.

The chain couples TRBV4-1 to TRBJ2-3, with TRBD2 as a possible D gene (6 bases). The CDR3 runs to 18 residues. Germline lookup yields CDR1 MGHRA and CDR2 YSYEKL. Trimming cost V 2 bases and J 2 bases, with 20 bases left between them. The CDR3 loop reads CASSQREVWRGVTDTQYF. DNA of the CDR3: TGCGCCAGCAGCCAACGGGAAGTCTGGCGGGGAGTCACAGATACGCAGTATTTT.

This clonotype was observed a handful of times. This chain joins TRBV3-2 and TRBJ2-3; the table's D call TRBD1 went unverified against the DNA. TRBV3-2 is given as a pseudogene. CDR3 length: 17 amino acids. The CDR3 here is CASSQPGQPINTDTQYF. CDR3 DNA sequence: TGTGCCAGCAGCCAACCTGGACAGCCCATTAACACAGATACGCAGTATTTT.

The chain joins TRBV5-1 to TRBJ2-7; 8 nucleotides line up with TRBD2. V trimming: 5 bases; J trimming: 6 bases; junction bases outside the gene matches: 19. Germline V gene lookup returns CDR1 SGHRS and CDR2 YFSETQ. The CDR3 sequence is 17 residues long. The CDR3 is CASRGNGRAKALGEQYF. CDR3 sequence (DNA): TGCGCCAGCAGAGGTAACGGGAGGGCAAAAGCACTGGGCGAGCAGTACTTC.

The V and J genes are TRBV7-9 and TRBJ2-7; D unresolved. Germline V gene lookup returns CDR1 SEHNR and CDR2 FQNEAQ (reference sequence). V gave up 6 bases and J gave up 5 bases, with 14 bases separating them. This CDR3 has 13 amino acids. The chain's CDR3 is CASRVPEADEQYF. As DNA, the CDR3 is TGTGCCAGCAGAGTTCCTGAGGCGGACGAGCAGTACTTC.

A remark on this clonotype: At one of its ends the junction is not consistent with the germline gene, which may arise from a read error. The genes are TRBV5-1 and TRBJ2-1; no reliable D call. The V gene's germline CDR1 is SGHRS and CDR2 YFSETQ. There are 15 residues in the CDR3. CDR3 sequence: CASSLDRTTGNEQFF. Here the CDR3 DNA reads TGCGCCAGCAGTTTGGACCGGACGACGGGCAATGAGCAGTTCTTC.

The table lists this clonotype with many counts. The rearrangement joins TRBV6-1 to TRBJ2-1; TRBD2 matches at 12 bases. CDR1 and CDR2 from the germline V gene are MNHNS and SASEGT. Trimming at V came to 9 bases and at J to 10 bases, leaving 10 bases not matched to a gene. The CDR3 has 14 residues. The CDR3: CASPSGGDVEEQFF. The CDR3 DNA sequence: TGTGCCAGTCCTAGCGGGGGGGACGTCGAGGAGCAGTTCTTC.

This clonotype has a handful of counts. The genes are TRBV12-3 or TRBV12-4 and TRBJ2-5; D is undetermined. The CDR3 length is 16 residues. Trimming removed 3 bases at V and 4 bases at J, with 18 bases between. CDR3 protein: CASSFGSPMMGETQYF. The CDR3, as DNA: TGTGCCAGCAGTTTTGGTAGCCCCATGATGGGAGAGACCCAGTACTTC.

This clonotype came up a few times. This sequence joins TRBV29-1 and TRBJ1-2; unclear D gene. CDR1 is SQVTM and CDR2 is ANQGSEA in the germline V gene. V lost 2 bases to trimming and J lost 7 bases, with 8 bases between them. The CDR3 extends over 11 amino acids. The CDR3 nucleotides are TGCAGCGTTGAAAGGGCAGGTGGCTACACCTTC. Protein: CSVERAGGYTF. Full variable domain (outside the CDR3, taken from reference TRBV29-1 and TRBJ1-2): SAVISQKPSRDICQRGTSLTIQCQVDSQVTMMFWYRQQPGQSLTLIATANQGSEATYESGFVIDKFPISRPNLTFSTLTVSNMSPEDSSIYLCSVERAGGYTFGSGTRLTVV.